Listed below are T cell receptor beta chains from one sample, sequenced in a study of blood T cells in healthy people across ages. TCRdb fed the 5' RACE reads into MiXCR, producing one record per CDR3 protein. The sample records about 1.6 million distinct CDR3 sequences, 30% to 35% being singletons. The source material was blood. The receptors derive from a woman aged 25 to 39 in good health. The CDR3 runs from the conserved cysteine through the conserved F or W. The D gene is left open where the match is weak. Only part of the rows carry a size: once, few, many, or a class if the clone is expanded.

V gene,D gene,J gene,clone size,CDR3 protein
TRBV27,.,TRBJ2-3,many,CASSILSVSDTQYF
TRBV29-1,TRBD2,TRBJ2-7,many,CSVEVAGAYEQYF
TRBV10-3,.,TRBJ1-4,few,CATNRGGNEKLFF
TRBV20-1,.,TRBJ2-3,few,CSARQGGDTQYF
TRBV15,TRBD2,TRBJ2-5,few,CATSRGTGLAGLQETQYF
TRBV12-3/TRBV12-4,.,TRBJ2-1,few,CASRKDPYGEQFF
TRBV7-9,TRBD1,TRBJ2-7,.,CASSGLTGQGYEQYF
TRBV20-1,.,TRBJ2-2,.,CSAVKGMTGELFF
TRBV12-3/TRBV12-4,.,TRBJ2-6,.,CASSSGSSGAQVLTF
TRBV4-1,.,TRBJ2-7,.,CASSQDSIQTYEQYF
TRBV20-1,.,TRBJ2-7,.,CSASLDSHAYEQYF
TRBV3-1,.,TRBJ1-2,.,CTSSPGSRYGYTF
TRBV7-2,.,TRBJ2-6,.,CASRPQGNGANVPTF
TRBV5-1,.,TRBJ2-5,.,CASSLAVGGWQTQYF
TRBV20-1,TRBD2,TRBJ2-5,.,CSASGTSIETQYF
TRBV20-1,.,TRBJ2-4,.,CSARDRMGTLAKNIQYF
TRBV29-1,TRBD1,TRBJ1-2,once,CSVRQGEGYTF
TRBV24-1,TRBD1,TRBJ2-5,few,CATSDRGDSKQTQYF
TRBV20-1,.,TRBJ2-1,.,CSALVIASRYNEQFF
TRBV5-1,.,TRBJ2-5,.,CASSLGGETRYF
TRBV7-2,TRBD2,TRBJ2-1,once,CASRLAGGYDEQFF
TRBV7-9,TRBD1,TRBJ1-1,.,CASSSSDRDTEAFF
TRBV4-1,.,TRBJ2-7,few,CASSHDWGRIEQYF
TRBV24-1,.,TRBJ2-7,few,CATSDSRKTYEQYF
TRBV10-2,.,TRBJ2-7,.,CASSDWGIEQYF
TRBV6-1,.,TRBJ2-3,few,CASSEKGTQYF
TRBV2,TRBD2,TRBJ2-1,.,CASSAPSSGGHPSSYNEQFF
TRBV5-1,.,TRBJ2-7,.,CASSLDGGGLSYEQYF
TRBV27,TRBD1,TRBJ2-7,many,CASSRTGTEQYF
TRBV20-1,.,TRBJ2-5,.,CSARRLGTRIRETQYF
TRBV5-1,TRBD1,TRBJ1-5,few,CASSLEPGGNNQPQHF
TRBV7-7,TRBD2,TRBJ2-1,few,CASSLDTSAYNEQFF
TRBV7-6,.,TRBJ2-7,.,CASSLSQDDWLGYEQYF
TRBV28,TRBD2,TRBJ2-6,many,CASSPTSAGANVLTF
TRBV7-6,TRBD1,TRBJ2-7,.,CASSFYRTGDEQYF
TRBV10-3,.,TRBJ1-2,many,CALNPGEGGYTF
TRBV3-1,TRBD2,TRBJ2-6,.,CASSQGLAGGRTGANVLTF
TRBV10-3,.,TRBJ2-3,few,CAISAVYGTDTQYF
TRBV2,.,TRBJ1-1,.,CASSAGVTKAFF
TRBV5-6,TRBD2,TRBJ2-1,.,CASSLQRGEHNEQFF
TRBV29-1,TRBD1,TRBJ2-2,few,CSVARDRGRAGELFF
TRBV7-6,TRBD2,TRBJ2-3,.,CASSLRPGRSDTQYF